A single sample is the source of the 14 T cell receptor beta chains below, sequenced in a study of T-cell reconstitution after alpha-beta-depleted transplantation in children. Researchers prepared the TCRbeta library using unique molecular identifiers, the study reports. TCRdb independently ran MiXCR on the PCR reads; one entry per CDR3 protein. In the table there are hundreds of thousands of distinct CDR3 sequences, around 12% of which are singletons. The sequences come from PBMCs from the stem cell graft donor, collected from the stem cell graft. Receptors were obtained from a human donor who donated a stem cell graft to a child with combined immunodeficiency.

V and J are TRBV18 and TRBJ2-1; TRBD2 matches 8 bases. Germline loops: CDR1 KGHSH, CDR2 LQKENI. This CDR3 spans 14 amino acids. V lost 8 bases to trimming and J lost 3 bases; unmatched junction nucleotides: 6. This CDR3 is CASTTSGNYNEQFF. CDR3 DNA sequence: TGTGCCAGCACAACTAGCGGAAACTACAATGAGCAGTTCTTC.

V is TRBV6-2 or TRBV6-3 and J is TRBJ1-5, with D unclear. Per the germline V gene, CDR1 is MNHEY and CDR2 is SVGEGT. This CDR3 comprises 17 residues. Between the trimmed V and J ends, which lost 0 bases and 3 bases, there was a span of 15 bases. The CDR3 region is CASSYSRGRGNNQPQHF. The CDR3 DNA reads TGTGCCAGCAGTTACTCGAGAGGTCGCGGAAACAATCAGCCCCAGCATTTT.

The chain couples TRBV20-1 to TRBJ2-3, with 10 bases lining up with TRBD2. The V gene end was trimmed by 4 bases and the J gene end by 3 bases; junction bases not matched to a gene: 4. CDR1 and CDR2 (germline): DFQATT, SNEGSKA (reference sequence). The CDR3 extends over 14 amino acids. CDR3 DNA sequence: TGCAGTGCTACCCTAGCGGGAGTTACAGATACGCAGTATTTT. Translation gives CSATLAGVTDTQYF.

CDR3 sequence: CASTGDRGVYNEQFF. CDR3 coding DNA: TGTGCCAGCACGGGGGACAGGGGAGTCTACAATGAGCAGTTCTTC. The chain uses TRBV2 and TRBJ2-1; 10 nucleotides line up with TRBD1. The CDR3 totals 15 residues. Germline CDR1 and CDR2: SNHLY and FYNNEI. Trimming took 7 bases from V and 3 from J; bases not matched to a gene: 6.

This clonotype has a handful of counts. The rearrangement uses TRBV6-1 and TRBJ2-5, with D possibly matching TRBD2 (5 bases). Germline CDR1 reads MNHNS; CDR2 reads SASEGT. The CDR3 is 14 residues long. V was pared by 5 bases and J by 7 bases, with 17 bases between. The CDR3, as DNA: TGTGCCAGCAGTCCCGCGGGCGTTCGTGGGACCCAGTACTTC. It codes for CASSPAGVRGTQYF.

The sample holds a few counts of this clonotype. CDR3 in amino acids: CATSQTSGRALSYNEQFF. CDR3 sequence (DNA): TGTGCCACCAGCCAGACTAGCGGGAGGGCCCTCTCCTACAATGAGCAGTTCTTC. This chain connects TRBV24-1 to TRBJ2-1; TRBD2 aligns across 14 bases. CDR1 and CDR2 (germline): KGHDR, SFDVKD. CDR3 size: 18 residues. The J segment lost 0 bases and the V segment lost 7 bases, leaving 7 bases of the junction unmatched.

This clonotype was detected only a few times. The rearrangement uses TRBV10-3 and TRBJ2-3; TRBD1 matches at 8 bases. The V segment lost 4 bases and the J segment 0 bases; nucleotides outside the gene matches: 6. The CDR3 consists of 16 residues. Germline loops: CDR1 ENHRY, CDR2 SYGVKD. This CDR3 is CAISGPGQGSTDTQYF. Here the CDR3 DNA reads TGTGCCATCAGTGGGCCAGGACAGGGAAGCACAGATACGCAGTATTTT.

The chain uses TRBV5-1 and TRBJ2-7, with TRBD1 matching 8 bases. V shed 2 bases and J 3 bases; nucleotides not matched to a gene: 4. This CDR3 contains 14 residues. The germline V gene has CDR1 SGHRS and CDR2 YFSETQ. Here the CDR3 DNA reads TGCGCCAGCAGCTTACCCACAGGGGGCTACGAGCAGTACTTC. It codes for CASSLPTGGYEQYF.

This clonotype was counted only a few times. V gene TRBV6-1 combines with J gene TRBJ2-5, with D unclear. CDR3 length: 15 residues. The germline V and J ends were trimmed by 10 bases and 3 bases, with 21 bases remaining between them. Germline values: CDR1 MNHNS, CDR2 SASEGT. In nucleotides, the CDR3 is TGTGCCACCTTAAAGGACGGTCGAACGGAAGAGACCCAGTACTTC. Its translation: CATLKDGRTEETQYF.

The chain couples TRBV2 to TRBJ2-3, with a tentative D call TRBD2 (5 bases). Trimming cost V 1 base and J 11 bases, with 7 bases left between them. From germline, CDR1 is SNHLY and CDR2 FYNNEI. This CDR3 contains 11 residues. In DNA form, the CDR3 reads TGTGCCAGCAGTGAAGGTGGGAGGCAGTATTTT. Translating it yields CASSEGGRQYF. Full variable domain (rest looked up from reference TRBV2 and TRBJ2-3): EPEVTQTPSHQVTQMGQEVILRCVPISNHLYFYWYRQILGQKVEFLVSFYNNEISEKSEIFDDQFSVERPDGSNFTLKIRSTKLEDSAMYFCASSEGGRQYFGPGTRLTVL.

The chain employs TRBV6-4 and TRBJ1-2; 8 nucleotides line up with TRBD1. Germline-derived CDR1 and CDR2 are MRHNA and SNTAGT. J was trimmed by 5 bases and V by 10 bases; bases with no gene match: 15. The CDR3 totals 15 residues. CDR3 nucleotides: TGTGCCACCCACGCGACAAGACAGGGGAATTATGGCTACACCTTC. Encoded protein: CATHATRQGNYGYTF.

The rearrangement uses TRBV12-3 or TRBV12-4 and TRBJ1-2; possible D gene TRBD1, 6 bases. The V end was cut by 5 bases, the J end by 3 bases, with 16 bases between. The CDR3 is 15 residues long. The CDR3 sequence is CASSQIRDMDYGYTF. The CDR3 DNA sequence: TGTGCCAGCAGTCAAATTCGGGACATGGACTATGGCTACACCTTC.

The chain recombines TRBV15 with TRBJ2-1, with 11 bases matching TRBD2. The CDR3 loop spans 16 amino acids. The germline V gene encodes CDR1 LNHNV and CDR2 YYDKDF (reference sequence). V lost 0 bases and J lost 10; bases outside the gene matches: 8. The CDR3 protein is CATSRDRTSGLWEQFF. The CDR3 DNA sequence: TGTGCCACCAGCAGAGACCGGACTAGCGGGTTGTGGGAGCAGTTCTTC.

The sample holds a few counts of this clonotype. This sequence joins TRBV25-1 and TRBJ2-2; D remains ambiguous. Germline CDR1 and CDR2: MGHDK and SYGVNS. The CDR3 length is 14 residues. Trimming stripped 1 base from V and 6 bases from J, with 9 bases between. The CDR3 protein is CASSESGTAGELFF. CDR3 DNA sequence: TGTGCCAGCAGTGAATCCGGAACAGCCGGGGAGCTGTTTTTT.